This TCR beta chain was identified in a study of identical twins. Findings and limits, study-wide: The authors noted that invariant MAIT and iNKT cells could partly confound zero-insertion analyses. Rather than following the same donors, the conclusions depended on cross-sectional statistical analysis.

A remark on this clonotype: Its antigen is still unknown.

Unique molecular identifiers were present on cDNA, and template switching added a universal primer site. TCRdb analysed the 5' RACE reads with MiXCR anew, one entry per CDR3 protein. The repertoire holds 1.5 million to 2 million distinct CDR3 sequences, less than 35% seen once, with 0.25% to 0.3% in the top ten. Sample: cord blood. This receptor was taken from a newborn girl in good health.

CDR3 DNA: TGCAGCGTTGGCCCTTTACAGTCCCGGGGGAATCAGCCCCAGCATTTT. Translating gives CSVGPLQSRGNQPQHF. V gene TRBV29-1 combines with J gene TRBJ1-5, with a possible D match to TRBD1 (5 bases). Germline V CDR1 and CDR2: SQVTM, ANQGSEA. V lost 4 bases and J lost 4, with 20 bases in between. This CDR3 is built from 16 residues.